These 29 T cell receptor beta chains were all obtained from the same sample, sequenced in a study of blood T cell repertoires in COVID-19. The protocol was immunoSEQ multiplex PCR, while the TCRdb copy is restricted to in-frame clones and leaves out a portion. The table has more than 95,000 clones, 80% to 90% seen once; the top ten hold about 5%. Sequencing was done on a sample of peripheral blood. These receptors all come from a man in his sixties with acute or convalescent COVID-19.

The rearrangement links TRBV6-5 to TRBJ2-7; TRBD1 matches 9 bases. The CDR3 length is 15 residues. In germline, CDR1 is MNHEY, CDR2 SVGAGI. The V gene end was trimmed by 4 bases and the J gene end by 3 bases; junction bases not matched to a gene: 7. CDR3 in DNA: TGTGCCAGCAGTTTGGACAGGGGAGGGGACTACGAGCAGTACTTC. This encodes CASSLDRGGDYEQYF.

This chain connects TRBV5-6 to TRBJ1-5; 9 bases align to TRBD1. The CDR3 spans 17 residues. V shed 2 bases, J shed 0 bases, and the junction held 6 bases outside the gene matches. CDR1 SGHDT and CDR2 YYEEEE come from the germline V gene. CDR3 in amino acids: CASSLLGDRDSNQPQHF. DNA for the CDR3: TGTGCCAGCAGCTTACTGGGGGACAGGGATAGCAATCAGCCCCAGCATTTT.

The chain couples TRBV6-5 to TRBJ2-5, with TRBD1 identical over 10 bases. The CDR3 spans 13 residues. The germline gives CDR1 MNHEY, CDR2 SVGAGI. V shed 4 bases, J shed 5 bases, and the junction held 1 base outside the gene matches. This chain's CDR3 is CASSSDRGETQYF. CDR3 sequence (DNA): TGTGCCAGCAGTTCGGACAGGGGGGAGACCCAGTACTTC.

The J gene is TRBJ1-2, the V gene TRBV5-1; D unresolved. The V gene's germline CDR1 is SGHRS and CDR2 YFSETQ. The CDR3 runs 13 residues. The ends were cut back, 0 bases at V and 8 bases at J, with 11 bases in the middle. The CDR3 reads CASSLAGEDGYTF. In DNA form, the CDR3 reads TGCGCCAGCAGCTTGGCCGGGGAGGACGGCTACACCTTC.

The rearrangement links TRBV3-1 (or the pseudogene TRBV3-2) to TRBJ2-7, with D tentatively TRBD2 (5 bases). Deletions cut 4 bases from V and 2 bases from J, with 12 bases between. The germline CDR1 and CDR2 sequences are LGHDT and YNNKEL (reference sequence). This CDR3 has 14 residues. The CDR3 DNA sequence: TGTGCCAGCAGCCCTATTACGCGGGCCTACGAGCAGTACTTC. Amino acid sequence: CASSPITRAYEQYF.

This clone appeared a single time. The rearrangement joins TRBV28 to TRBJ1-1; TRBD1 might be the D (5 bases). This CDR3 has 15 residues. Germline V lookup: CDR1 MDHEN, CDR2 SYDVKM. V gave up 3 bases and J gave up 1 base, with 12 bases separating them. The CDR3 loop is CASSFGLGGNTEAFF. CDR3 DNA: TGTGCCAGCAGTTTTGGGCTGGGGGGGAACACTGAAGCTTTCTTT.

This clone was seen a single time. The chain links TRBV7-8 to TRBJ1-1; 7 bases align to TRBD1. The V gene end was trimmed by 3 bases and the J gene end by 3 bases; junction bases not matched to a gene: 4. This CDR3 region has 14 residues. Germline V gene lookup returns CDR1 SGHVS and CDR2 FQNEAQ. As DNA, the CDR3 is TGTGCCAGCAGCTTGACAGGGATCTACACTGAAGCTTTCTTT. Protein: CASSLTGIYTEAFF.

The chain couples TRBV4-3 to TRBJ1-1; D might be TRBD1 (5 bases). The ends were cut back, 1 base at V and 4 bases at J, with 13 bases in the middle. Per germline, CDR1 LGHNA and CDR2 YSLEER. The CDR3 extends over 15 amino acids. The CDR3 bases are TGCGCCAGCAGCCAAGGGGCAGGGTCGGCCACTGAAGCTTTCTTT. It is translated as CASSQGAGSATEAFF.

The chain carries TRBV24-1 and TRBJ2-7, with 8 bases identical to TRBD1. Germline V gene lookup returns CDR1 KGHDR and CDR2 SFDVKD. The CDR3 spans 13 residues. Unmatched junction bases numbered 7, after V lost 6 bases and J lost 7 bases. The CDR3 region is CATSINRGSEQYF. The CDR3 coding sequence is TGTGCCACCAGTATAAACAGGGGGTCAGAGCAGTACTTC.

This rearrangement joins TRBV6-2 or TRBV6-3 to TRBJ1-3; 8 bases agree with TRBD1. The CDR3 is made up of 19 amino acids. V was clipped by 6 bases and J by 2 bases; unmatched bases: 18. Germline CDR1 and CDR2: MNHEY and SVGEGT. This chain's CDR3 is CASSPDRGRMRGTGNTIYF. DNA of the CDR3: TGTGCCAGCAGCCCTGACAGGGGAAGAATGCGAGGGACTGGAAACACCATATATTTT.

The chain joins TRBV27 to TRBJ1-2; 7 bases are shared with TRBD1. In germline, CDR1 is MNHEY, CDR2 SMNVEV (reference sequence). Trimming cost V 3 bases and J 5 bases; bases outside gene matches: 6. The CDR3 length is 14 residues. CDR3 region: CASSFHRGPYGYTF. The CDR3 nucleotides read TGTGCCAGCAGTTTCCACAGGGGCCCATATGGCTACACCTTC.

The gene calls are TRBV19 and TRBJ1-5; D remains ambiguous. Trimming shortened V by 6 bases and J by 5 bases, and 17 bases separated the two germline ends. Germline assignment: CDR1 LNHDA and CDR2 SQIVND (reference sequence). The CDR3 is made up of 15 amino acids. The CDR3 region has the DNA TGTGCCAGTAGCACCCGCTCCCGGGGAGATCAGCCCCAGCATTTT. Residues: CASSTRSRGDQPQHF. Full variable domain (missing parts from reference TRBV19 and TRBJ1-5): DGGITQSPKYLFRKEGQNVTLSCEQNLNHDAMYWYRQDPGQGLRLIYYSQIVNDFQKGDIAEGYSVSREKKESFPLTVTSAQKNPTAFYLCASSTRSRGDQPQHFGDGTRLSIL.

This clone was found many times. This chain uses TRBV10-3 with TRBJ1-1; D may be TRBD1 (6 bases). CDR3 size: 14 residues. V was trimmed by 10 bases and J by 1 base, leaving 16 bases between them. The germline CDR1 and CDR2 sequences are ENHRY and SYGVKD. The DNA of the CDR3 is TGTGCCACTGACGGGGGGCAGGGGAACACTGAAGCTTTCTTT. Protein product: CATDGGQGNTEAFF.

V is TRBV29-1 and J is TRBJ2-2, with no clear D. This CDR3 contains 14 residues. Deletions cut 5 bases from V and 7 bases from J, with 17 bases between. Germline CDR1 SQVTM, CDR2 ANQGSEA. In nucleotides, the CDR3 is TGCAGCGTTCGTCGAGGTTCTTGGAACGGGGAGCTGTTTTTT. Amino acids: CSVRRGSWNGELFF.

J is TRBJ2-3 and V is TRBV7-3; possible D gene TRBD2, 6 bases. The germline V gene encodes CDR1 SGHTA and CDR2 FQGTGA. This CDR3 is built from 17 residues. Trimming removed 2 bases from V and 2 bases from J, with 17 bases in between. The CDR3 loop reads CASSLGPGRGHTDTQYF. CDR3 sequence (DNA): TGTGCCAGCAGCTTAGGGCCTGGGCGGGGTCACACAGATACGCAGTATTTT.

The V and J genes are TRBV28 and TRBJ1-5; 8 nucleotides align to TRBD1. The CDR3 spans 18 residues. Germline V gene sequence: CDR1 MDHEN, CDR2 SYDVKM. The junction had 12 bases not matched to a gene; V was cut back by 3 bases and J by 2 bases. CDR3 DNA sequence: TGTGCCAGCAGTTTCCGGACAGGGAGTTTCTCGGGCAATCAGCCCCAGCATTTT. Its protein is CASSFRTGSFSGNQPQHF.

This sequence joins TRBV28 and TRBJ2-2; D may be TRBD2 (6 bases). V dropped 6 bases and J dropped 0 bases, with 8 bases sitting between them. Per the germline V gene, CDR1 is MDHEN and CDR2 is SYDVKM. This CDR3 region has 14 residues. Here the CDR3 reads CASRGTANTGELFF. CDR3 nucleotides: TGTGCCAGCAGGGGGACTGCGAACACCGGGGAGCTGTTTTTT.

This rearrangement joins TRBV6-5 to TRBJ1-2, with D perhaps TRBD1 (6 bases). From germline, CDR1 is MNHEY and CDR2 SVGAGI. The V gene lost 5 bases and the J gene lost 5 bases, with 15 bases spanning the gap. This CDR3 spans 14 amino acids. DNA of the CDR3: TGTGCCAGCAGTATCTACAGGGTTGGGTATGGCTACACCTTC. Translation: CASSIYRVGYGYTF.

This clone was counted once. The V and J genes are TRBV11-2 and TRBJ1-2, with 10 bases matching TRBD1. The junction had 3 bases not matched to a gene; V was cut back by 0 bases and J by 2 bases. The CDR3 is made up of 16 amino acids. CDR1 is SGHAT and CDR2 is FQNNGV in the germline V gene. The CDR3 DNA follows: TGTGCCAGCAGCTTAGATCGGGGACAGGGGAACTATGGCTACACCTTC. It encodes CASSLDRGQGNYGYTF.

The rearrangement links TRBV18 to TRBJ1-2; TRBD1 matches 7 bases. Trimming removed 3 bases from V and 0 bases from J; junction bases left unmatched: 7. Germline assignment: CDR1 KGHSH and CDR2 LQKENI. The CDR3 is 16 amino acids. This CDR3 is CASSPSGQLTNYGYTF. Here the CDR3 DNA reads TGTGCCAGCTCACCGTCGGGACAGCTTACTAACTATGGCTACACCTTC.

V usage is TRBV29-1 and J usage is TRBJ1-2; possibly TRBD1 for D (6 bases). This CDR3 spans 14 amino acids. Trimming took 3 bases from V and 2 from J, leaving 13 bases between them. Germline V gene sequence: CDR1 SQVTM, CDR2 ANQGSEA. The CDR3: CSVDRGGRNYGYTF. In DNA, the CDR3 is TGCAGCGTTGATCGGGGGGGCAGAAACTATGGCTACACCTTC.

This chain joins TRBV7-9 and TRBJ1-5, with 7 nucleotides matching TRBD1. After removal of 5 bases from V and 6 bases from J, the junction contained 7 bases not matched to a gene. The CDR3 contains 14 residues. From germline, CDR1 is SEHNR and CDR2 FQNEAQ (reference sequence). The CDR3 region is CASSNSQGTQPQHF. Here the CDR3 DNA reads TGTGCCAGCAGCAACTCACAGGGGACTCAGCCCCAGCATTTT.

The chain combines TRBV3-1 (or the pseudogene TRBV3-2) with TRBJ1-3; D unresolved. CDR1 and CDR2 (germline): LGHDT, YNNKEL (reference sequence). Between the trimmed V and J ends, which lost 2 bases and 1 base, there was a span of 3 bases. This CDR3 has 13 amino acids. In DNA form, the CDR3 reads TGTGCCAGCAGCCAAATATCTGGAAACACCATATATTTT. This encodes CASSQISGNTIYF.

The chain carries TRBV4-2 and TRBJ2-7, with 13 bases identical to TRBD2. Germline V gives CDR1 LGHNA, CDR2 YNFKEQ. CDR3 size: 17 residues. Trimming at V came to 3 bases and at J to 4 bases, leaving 9 bases not matched to a gene. Here the CDR3 reads CASSQGTSGTSGYEQYF. The CDR3 DNA follows: TGTGCCAGCAGCCAGGGGACTAGCGGGACGAGCGGTTACGAGCAGTACTTC.

The chain combines TRBV7-2 with TRBJ1-1, with 9 bases aligning to TRBD1. Germline CDR1 and CDR2: SGHTA and FQGNSA. V trimming: 1 base; J trimming: 5 bases; junction bases outside the gene matches: 5. This CDR3 spans 15 amino acids. The CDR3 is CASSLVDRGKTEAFF. CDR3 coding DNA: TGTGCCAGCAGCTTAGTAGACAGGGGGAAAACTGAAGCTTTCTTT. Drawing the rest from reference TRBV7-2 and TRBJ1-1, the complete variable domain is GAGVSQSPSNKVTEKGKDVELRCDPISGHTALYWYRQSLGQGLEFLIYFQGNSAPDKSGLPSDRFSAERTGGSVSTLTIQRTQQEDSAVYLCASSLVDRGKTEAFFGQGTRLTVV.

This chain connects TRBV6-5 to TRBJ1-2; possible D gene TRBD1, 6 bases. Per germline, CDR1 MNHEY and CDR2 SVGAGI. The V and J ends lost 5 bases and 2 bases respectively, with 12 bases between them. The CDR3 contains 14 residues. CDR3 in DNA: TGTGCCAGCAGTACCCGGACAGAAAACTATGGCTACACCTTC. Translating it yields CASSTRTENYGYTF.

The rearrangement uses TRBV11-2 and TRBJ2-5; 8 bases line up with TRBD1. Trimming took 7 bases from V and 5 from J; bases not matched to a gene: 6. Per the germline V gene, CDR1 is SGHAT and CDR2 is FQNNGV. The CDR3 runs 13 residues. CDR3 in DNA: TGTGCCAGCACCAACACAGGGGGTGAGACCCAGTACTTC. The encoded protein is CASTNTGGETQYF.

V and J are TRBV19 and TRBJ1-1; TRBD1 matches at 8 bases. V lost 4 bases and J lost 5; bases outside the gene matches: 12. Germline CDR1 LNHDA, CDR2 SQIVND (reference sequence). CDR3 size: 16 residues. The CDR3 protein is CASSTIQAGGETEAFF. The CDR3 bases are TGTGCCAGTAGTACCATCCAGGCAGGGGGCGAAACTGAAGCTTTCTTT.

This clone was seen a single time. The rearrangement links TRBV15 to TRBJ2-7, with D possibly being TRBD1 (6 bases). Trimming took off 2 bases at V and 3 bases at J, with 17 bases between the two ends. This CDR3 is 16 amino acids long. Germline loops: CDR1 LNHNV, CDR2 YYDKDF (reference sequence). CDR3 region: CATSRLSPGTNYEQYF. The CDR3 coding sequence is TGTGCCACCAGCAGACTCTCCCCCGGGACAAACTACGAGCAGTACTTC. The full variable domain, in which reference TRBV15 and TRBJ2-7 provide the parts outside the CDR3, is DAMVIQNPRYQVTQFGKPVTLSCSQTLNHNVMYWYQQKSSQAPKLLFHYYDKDFNNEADTPDNFQSRRPNTSFCFLDIRSPGLGDTAMYLCATSRLSPGTNYEQYFGPGTRLTVT.